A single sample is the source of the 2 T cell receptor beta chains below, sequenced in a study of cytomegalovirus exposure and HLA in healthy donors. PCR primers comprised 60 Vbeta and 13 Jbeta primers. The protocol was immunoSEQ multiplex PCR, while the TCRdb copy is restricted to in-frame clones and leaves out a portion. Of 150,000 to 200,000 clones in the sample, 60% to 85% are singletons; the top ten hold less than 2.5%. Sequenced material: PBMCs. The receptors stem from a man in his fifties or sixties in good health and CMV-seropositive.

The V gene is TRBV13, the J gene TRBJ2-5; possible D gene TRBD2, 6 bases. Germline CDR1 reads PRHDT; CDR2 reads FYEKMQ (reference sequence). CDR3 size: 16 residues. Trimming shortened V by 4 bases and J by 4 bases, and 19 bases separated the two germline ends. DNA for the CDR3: TGTGCCAGCAGCTCCCGATACGGGGAGGTGAGAGAGACCCAGTACTTC. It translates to CASSSRYGEVRETQYF.

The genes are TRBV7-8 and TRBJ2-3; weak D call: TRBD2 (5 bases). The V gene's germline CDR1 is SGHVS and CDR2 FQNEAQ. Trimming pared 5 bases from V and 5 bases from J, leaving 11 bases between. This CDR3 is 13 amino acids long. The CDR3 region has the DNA TGTGCCAGCAGCCCAGAGCGGAGAGATACGCAGTATTTT. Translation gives CASSPERRDTQYF.